This TCR beta chain was identified in a study of CD8+ T cells in alopecia areata. This clone occurred a few times. V shed 0 bases and J shed 6 bases, with 13 bases lying between them. CDR3 size: 15 residues. Germline CDR1 and CDR2: SGHAT and FQNNGV. Sequencing used cDNA as its template, made by extracting RNA and reverse transcribing it. TCRdb's copy holds only in-frame clones and misses some; the assay was immunoSEQ multiplex PCR. The sample shows some 120,000 clones, 40% to 55% of them seen only once. Peripheral blood samples and lesional scalp punch biopsies were obtained from alopecia areata patients.

The chain combines TRBV11-2 with TRBJ2-3; tentative D call: TRBD2 (6 bases). Sequenced: NKG2D-low CD8+ T cells sorted from blood. The sequence came from a human donor with alopecia areata. The CDR3 is CASSLDRGAGDTQYF. The CDR3 DNA is TGTGCCAGCAGCTTAGATCGCGGGGCGGGGGATACGCAGTATTTT. Together with reference TRBV11-2 and TRBJ2-3, the CDR3 gives the full variable domain: EAGVAQSPRYKIIEKRQSVAFWCNPISGHATLYWYQQILGQGPKLLIQFQNNGVVDDSQLPKDRFSAERLKGVDSTLKIQPAKLEDSAVYLCASSLDRGAGDTQYFGPGTRLTVL.